These 19 T cell receptor beta chains came from one sample sequenced in a study of graft-versus-host responses after intestinal transplantation (dated by TCRdb to the early 2020s). No antigen has been assigned to these receptors. The time point label here, explained by the study, means: cells obtained before transplantation from donor or recipient. Libraries were prepared through the immunoSEQ multiplex PCR assay. Held by TCRdb, this immuneACCESS table contains in-frame sequences only and omits some clones. Under half of the omission traces to an unresolved V gene where checked; the cause of the rest is unknown. A total of about 86,000 clones appear in this sample, roughly nine tenths of them only once. Under 0.3% of the sample lies in the top ten. This sample comprised unstimulated CD4+ T cells sorted from spleen or lymph node cells, obtained before transplant. The origin of the receptors is a human donor who was the organ donor for an intestinal transplant.

This chain connects TRBV11-2 to TRBJ2-3; TRBD1 might be the D (5 bases). The CDR3 sequence is 16 residues long. Trimming shortened V by 2 bases and J by 4 bases, and 16 bases separated the two germline ends. Per the germline V gene, CDR1 is SGHAT and CDR2 is FQNNGV. The CDR3 sequence: CASSLSGLSFPDTQYF. The CDR3 region has the DNA TGTGCCAGCAGCTTATCAGGGCTCAGCTTTCCAGATACGCAGTATTTT.

This clone was detected a few times. The CDR3 does not close with the conserved phenylalanine or tryptophan, likely indicating a read error. The DNA is omitted, as the CDR3 cannot be located on it reliably, and the CDR3 follows TCRdb's listing. The chain combines TRBV23-1 with TRBJ2-7; the listed D gene, TRBD2, was not tested against the DNA. TRBV23-1 is assigned to the ORF class and has an uncertain function. Termini included, the CDR3 measures 12 amino acids. CDR3 in amino acids: CASEGTSETGGI.

The chain joins TRBV21-1 to TRBJ2-3; the D call in the table, TRBD2, was not verified against the DNA. TRBV21-1 is marked as a pseudogene. The CDR3 totals 15 residues. The CDR3 protein is CASSRIRFAPDTQYF. Here the CDR3 DNA reads TGTGCCAGCAGCAGAATCCGGTTTGCGCCGGATACGCAGTATTTT.

The V call is TRBV7-8, the J call TRBJ1-2; D gene unclear. There are 13 residues in the CDR3. Germline lookup yields CDR1 SGHVS and CDR2 FQNEAQ. V lost 3 bases, J lost 7 bases, and 12 bases lay in between. This CDR3 is CASSFSSQVGYTF. In DNA form, the CDR3 reads TGTGCCAGCAGCTTTTCGTCCCAGGTTGGCTACACCTTC.

The V call is TRBV18, the J call TRBJ2-7; 10 nucleotides match TRBD1. This CDR3 has 16 amino acids. Germline CDR1 reads KGHSH; CDR2 reads LQKENI. V dropped 4 bases and J dropped 1; count of bases not matched to a gene: 7. The chain's CDR3 is CASSRPDRGSSYEQYF. The CDR3 coding sequence is TGTGCCAGCTCACGTCCGGACAGGGGGTCATCCTACGAGCAGTACTTC.

The rearrangement uses TRBV9 and TRBJ2-7, with TRBD1 identical over 7 bases. CDR1 is SGDLS and CDR2 is YYNGEE in the germline V gene. The V segment lost 4 bases and the J segment 2 bases; nucleotides outside the gene matches: 9. The CDR3 loop spans 15 amino acids. CDR3 region: CASSSSRGSAYEQYF. CDR3 DNA sequence: TGTGCCAGCAGCTCCAGCAGGGGGTCCGCCTACGAGCAGTACTTC.

V gene TRBV5-5 combines with J gene TRBJ2-2; a weak D match, TRBD1 (6 bases). The germline CDR1 and CDR2 sequences are SGHKS and YYEKEE (reference sequence). CDR3 length: 13 residues. Trimming took off 4 bases at V and 4 bases at J, with 8 bases between the two ends. CDR3 sequence reads: CASSRQVTGELFF. DNA of the CDR3: TGTGCCAGCAGCCGACAGGTCACCGGGGAGCTGTTTTTT.

This chain uses TRBV28 with TRBJ2-4; D may be TRBD2 (5 bases). From germline, CDR1 is MDHEN and CDR2 SYDVKM. CDR3 size: 18 residues. Trimming cost V 4 bases and J 0 bases, with 19 bases left between them. CDR3 DNA sequence: TGTGCCAGCAGTTCGGGAACAAGCGGAAATCTAGCCAAAAACATTCAGTACTTC. Amino acids: CASSSGTSGNLAKNIQYF. The whole variable domain, remainder taken from reference TRBV28 and TRBJ2-4, is DVKVTQSSRYLVKRTGEKVFLECVQDMDHENMFWYRQDPGLGLRLIYFSYDVKMKEKGDIPEGYSVSREKKERFSLILESASTNQTSMYLCASSSGTSGNLAKNIQYFGAGTRLSVL.

The rearrangement uses TRBV21-1 and TRBJ1-4. TRBV21-1 is termed a pseudogene. The CDR3 runs 15 residues. The CDR3 nucleotides read TGTGCCAGCAGCAAATTCCAGAGGACTAATGAAAAACTGTTTTTT. It is translated as CASSKFQRTNEKLFF.

V and J are TRBV6-1 and TRBJ2-3, with a weak D call TRBD1 (6 bases). The CDR3 sequence is 16 residues long. Trimming removed 3 bases from V and 3 bases from J, with 16 bases in between. CDR1 is MNHNS, CDR2 SASEGT, per germline. The CDR3 spells CASSEGAYFRTDTQYF. The CDR3 coding sequence is TGTGCCAGCAGTGAGGGGGCGTATTTCAGAACAGATACGCAGTATTTT.

The genes are TRBV11-2 and TRBJ2-7, with D hard to call. Germline CDR1 and CDR2: SGHAT and FQNNGV. This CDR3 contains 14 residues. Trimming pared 3 bases from V and 0 bases from J, leaving 9 bases between. CDR3 DNA sequence: TGTGCCAGCAGCTTGGGCAGACCCTCCTACGAGCAGTACTTC. This gives the protein CASSLGRPSYEQYF.

The genes are TRBV10-2 and TRBJ2-2; D may be TRBD2 (6 bases). Germline lookup yields CDR1 WSHSY and CDR2 SAAADI. V lost 7 bases to trimming and J lost 3 bases, with 9 bases between them. The CDR3 sequence is 13 residues long. The CDR3 sequence is CASMGEDTGELFF. The CDR3 DNA follows: TGCGCCAGCATGGGGGAGGACACCGGGGAGCTGTTTTTT.

The gene calls are TRBV4-2 and TRBJ1-3; D is ambiguous. Germline V gene data show CDR1 as LGHNA and CDR2 as YNFKEQ. The length of the CDR3 is 13 residues. Trimming shortened V by 4 bases and J by 4 bases, and 8 bases separated the two germline ends. The CDR3 coding sequence is TGTGCCAGCAGCCCCCGGTCAGGAAACACCATATATTTT. Its protein product is CASSPRSGNTIYF.

V gene TRBV4-2 combines with J gene TRBJ1-1; TRBD1 is a possible D gene (6 bases). The germline V gene encodes CDR1 LGHNA and CDR2 YNFKEQ. V was clipped by 4 bases and J by 3 bases, with 12 bases between them. The CDR3 has 14 residues. CDR3 loop: CASSLRGIDTEAFF. The CDR3 coding sequence is TGTGCCAGCAGCCTCAGGGGTATCGACACTGAAGCTTTCTTT.

This chain connects TRBV6-1 to TRBJ2-1, with TRBD1 matching over 10 bases. CDR1 MNHNS and CDR2 SASEGT come from the germline V gene. The junction had 5 bases not matched to a gene; V was cut back by 6 bases and J by 9 bases. This CDR3 is built from 13 residues. The CDR3: CASRDRGRGEQFF. Here the CDR3 DNA reads TGTGCCAGCAGGGACAGGGGGAGGGGTGAGCAGTTCTTC.

V gene TRBV20-1 combines with J gene TRBJ1-1; D gene unclear. The CDR3 covers 11 residues. Germline V gene data show CDR1 as DFQATT and CDR2 as SNEGSKA (reference sequence). Deletions cut 6 bases from V and 4 bases from J, with 9 bases between. The CDR3 bases are TGCAGTGCGAGCGCTGTCACTGAAGCTTTCTTT. Amino acids: CSASAVTEAFF.

J is TRBJ2-2 and V is TRBV11-2; 7 nucleotides match TRBD2. Germline-derived CDR1 and CDR2 are SGHAT and FQNNGV. The CDR3 contains 16 residues. The ends lost 5 bases at V and 1 base at J; junction bases unmatched: 7. Here the CDR3 reads CASSARGSQNTGELFF. The CDR3 region has the DNA TGTGCCAGCAGCGCCCGCGGGAGCCAGAACACCGGGGAGCTGTTTTTT.

The chain links TRBV11-3 to TRBJ1-6, with 8 bases matching TRBD1. V shed 3 bases, J shed 6 bases, and the junction held 1 base outside the gene matches. This CDR3 has 14 residues. Germline V CDR1 and CDR2: SGHNT, YENEEA. CDR3 bases: TGTGCCAGCAGCTTGGACAGGGCTAATTCACCCCTCCACTTT. The encoded protein is CASSLDRANSPLHF. The variable domain in full, completed from reference TRBV11-3 and TRBJ1-6, reads EAGVVQSPRYKIIEKKQPVAFWCNPISGHNTLYWYLQNLGQGPELLIRYENEEAVDDSQLPKDRFSAERLKGVDSTLKIQPAELGDSAVYLCASSLDRANSPLHFGNGTRLTVT.

This clone was observed a single time. The chain employs TRBV5-4 and TRBJ1-4, with a possible D match to TRBD1 (6 bases). V dropped 4 bases and J dropped 4 bases, with 14 bases sitting between them. Germline CDR1 reads SGHNT; CDR2 reads YYREEE (reference sequence). The CDR3 totals 15 residues. CDR3 residues: CASSQGTRDNEKLFF. CDR3 DNA sequence: TGTGCCAGCAGCCAAGGGACAAGGGATAATGAAAAACTGTTTTTT.